This T cell receptor (beta chain) appears in the sequencing data of a study of blood T cell repertoires in COVID-19. Study details: Samples representing acute and convalescent COVID-19 were sourced from the United States, Italy and Spain. PBMCs, B-cell-depleted T cells, or T cells provided the cDNA or gDNA that made up the material.

Data came from immunoSEQ multiplex PCR; TCRdb stores just in-frame clones and leaves some out. Of about 80,000 clones in the sample, under 85% were seen once. This CDR3 contains 17 residues. V lost 4 bases to trimming and J lost 2 bases; unmatched junction nucleotides: 7. Germline values: CDR1 SGHRS, CDR2 YFSETQ. The receptor comes from a human donor in a cohort sampled during active COVID-19. Sequencing input: peripheral blood. The V and J genes are TRBV5-1 and TRBJ1-4; 11 positions agree with TRBD1. The CDR3 region has the DNA TGCGCCAGCAGCCTTGGACAGGGGGCGATGACTAATGAAAAACTGTTTTTT. Residues: CASSLGQGAMTNEKLFF.